This T cell receptor beta chain was identified in a study of blood T cell repertoires in COVID-19. Recruits, aged about 18 to 90 years, lived in 25 or so US areas. Cohort assignment relied on participant-reported clinical history. The CDR3 is made up of 13 amino acids. Trimming took 1 base from V and 11 from J; bases not matched to a gene: 6. Germline-derived CDR1 and CDR2 are SGHDN and FVKESK. Original processing methods: Amplification from reference gene primers served as the basis for estimated nucleated cell counts. Profiling relied on immunoSEQ multiplex PCR, and the TCRdb table lists in-frame clones only, not all of them. V, J and clone size are taken as reported in that table, and D and trimming were inferred from the DNA itself. The sample shows approximately 220,000 clones, 80% to 90% of them seen only once.

This rearrangement joins TRBV14 to TRBJ1-1; 8 bases fit TRBD1. The sequenced material came from PBMCs or T cells enriched from blood (not recorded which). The sequence was collected from a woman younger than 30 in a cohort exposed to, infected with or recovered from COVID-19 (not recorded which). The CDR3 loop reads CASSQGTGGLAFF. In DNA form, the CDR3 reads TGTGCCAGCAGCCAAGGTACAGGGGGTTTGGCTTTCTTT.